The 18 T cell receptor beta chains listed next were all sequenced from one sample in a study of CD8 T cells in ankylosing spondylitis. From the 5' RACE reads, TCRdb called clonotypes with MiXCR, one entry per CDR3 protein. This table holds 200,000 or so distinct CDR3 sequences, 18% found once. The sequenced material came from blood, either unsorted or a sorted T cell fraction (not recorded which). Receptors were obtained from a male donor aged 5 to 29 with ankylosing spondylitis or in good health (not recorded which).

V gene TRBV18 combines with J gene TRBJ2-7; D remains unclear. The germline V and J ends were trimmed by 6 bases and 3 bases, with 9 bases remaining between them. The CDR3 is 12 residues long. Germline values: CDR1 KGHSH, CDR2 LQKENI. Here the CDR3 DNA reads TGTGCCAGCTCGCCCATCAACTACGAGCAGTACTTC. Its translation is CASSPINYEQYF.

This clonotype occurred many times. The V gene is TRBV4-2, the J gene TRBJ1-1; D is uncertain. Per germline, CDR1 LGHNA and CDR2 YNFKEQ. This CDR3 region has 15 residues. V lost 3 bases to trimming and J lost 0 bases, with 11 bases between them. The CDR3 region has the DNA TGTGCCAGCAGCCATTTGTGGGAGTTGAACACTGAAGCTTTCTTT. It specifies CASSHLWELNTEAFF.

Ten or more counts support this clonotype. The chain recombines TRBV7-2 with TRBJ2-5, with D perhaps TRBD2 (5 bases). This CDR3 has 15 residues. CDR1 is SGHTA, CDR2 FQGNSA, per germline. V was trimmed by 3 bases and J by 5 bases, leaving 16 bases between them. CDR3 residues: CASSFGAARLETQYF. The CDR3 nucleotides read TGTGCCAGCAGCTTCGGAGCGGCCAGGCTGGAGACCCAGTACTTC. Variable domain in full (rest from reference TRBV7-2 and TRBJ2-5): GAGVSQSPSNKVTEKGKDVELRCDPISGHTALYWYRQSLGQGLEFLIYFQGNSAPDKSGLPSDRFSAERTGGSVSTLTIQRTQQEDSAVYLCASSFGAARLETQYFGPGTRLLVL.

This clonotype showed up many times. J is TRBJ1-2 and V is TRBV6-5; D ambiguous. The CDR3 has 13 residues. V dropped 0 bases and J dropped 12 bases, with 14 bases sitting between them. The germline gives CDR1 MNHEY, CDR2 SVGAGI. DNA of the CDR3: TGTGCCAGCAGTTACTCCCGGTTTTCTTGGCACACCTTC. Amino acid sequence: CASSYSRFSWHTF.

The chain joins TRBV15 to TRBJ2-7; maybe TRBD1 (5 bases). CDR3 length equals 18 residues. From germline, CDR1 is LNHNV and CDR2 YYDKDF (reference sequence). V was shortened by 1 base and J by 0 bases, with 19 bases between the two germline ends. The CDR3 protein is CATSRVLVGQGSSYEQYF. The CDR3 DNA reads as TGTGCCACCAGCAGAGTGTTAGTCGGTCAGGGCAGCTCCTACGAGCAGTACTTC.

Many counts were recorded for this clonotype. The chain links TRBV6-5 to TRBJ2-5; TRBD2 agrees at 7 bases. Germline assignment: CDR1 MNHEY and CDR2 SVGAGI. The CDR3 loop spans 16 amino acids. V lost 4 bases, J lost 2 bases, and 10 bases stayed unmatched. The CDR3 DNA follows: TGTGCCAGCAGTTGGACACTAGCGAGACCGCAAGAGACCCAGTACTTC. Protein product: CASSWTLARPQETQYF.

This clonotype was counted ten times or more. V usage is TRBV11-2 and J usage is TRBJ2-3; 8 bases align to TRBD2. The CDR3 consists of 15 residues. Germline V gene sequence: CDR1 SGHAT, CDR2 FQNNGV. V gave up 10 bases and J gave up 11 bases; unmatched junction bases: 20. Here the CDR3 DNA reads TGTGCCACCCGACAGGCGGGGACTAGGACCGTTTTGCAGTATTTT. Protein product: CATRQAGTRTVLQYF.

The sample holds a few counts of this clonotype. DNA of the CDR3: TGTGCCAGTAGTATGACAGGATGGTTGTCTGGCATTCAGTACTTC. This codes for CASSMTGWLSGIQYF. This chain connects TRBV19 to TRBJ2-4; maybe TRBD1 (6 bases). Germline V lookup: CDR1 LNHDA, CDR2 SQIVND (reference sequence). This CDR3 region has 15 residues. The V end lost 3 bases, the J end lost 9 bases, and 18 bases lay between the germline ends.

This clonotype was found many times. The chain recombines TRBV12-3 or TRBV12-4 with TRBJ2-1; 8 bases agree with TRBD2. The CDR3 totals 16 residues. V dropped 2 bases and J dropped 7; count of bases not matched to a gene: 10. The CDR3 nucleotides read TGTGCCAGCAGTTTATTCGGTCTAGCGGGTAAGAATGAGCAGTTCTTC. Amino acids: CASSLFGLAGKNEQFF.

This clonotype was picked up a small number of times. The rearrangement links TRBV29-1 to TRBJ2-3; possibly TRBD1 or TRBD2 for D (5 bases each). This CDR3 contains 19 residues. The V and J ends lost 0 bases and 0 bases respectively, with 22 bases between them. The germline V gene has CDR1 SQVTM and CDR2 ANQGSEA. Written as DNA, the CDR3 is TGCAGCGTTGAAGATCTTCATGCACCGGGACGGCCTAGCACAGATACGCAGTATTTT. Translation gives CSVEDLHAPGRPSTDTQYF.

This clonotype was observed at least ten times. This sequence joins TRBV5-1 and TRBJ2-1, with D possibly being TRBD2 (6 bases). CDR3 size: 15 residues. Germline V gene lookup returns CDR1 SGHRS and CDR2 YFSETQ. The V and J ends lost 0 bases and 9 bases respectively, with 16 bases between them. CDR3 sequence reads: CASSLAPGVEAEQFF. In DNA form, the CDR3 reads TGCGCCAGCAGCTTGGCCCCGGGGGTAGAGGCTGAGCAGTTCTTC.

This clonotype was observed at least ten times. V and J are TRBV20-1 and TRBJ1-6; D is unclear. Trimming removed 1 base from V and 7 bases from J, with 14 bases in between. Germline V gives CDR1 DFQATT, CDR2 SNEGSKA (reference sequence). CDR3 size: 15 residues. CDR3 sequence (DNA): TGCAGTGCTAGAGGTTCTTACTTTGTGAATTCACCCCTCCACTTT. Its protein is CSARGSYFVNSPLHF.

The sample holds many counts of this clonotype. Here the CDR3 DNA reads TGTGCCAGCTCACCAGAGTTGTCCGGGAACACCGGGGAGCTGTTTTTT. As protein: CASSPELSGNTGELFF. V gene TRBV18 combines with J gene TRBJ2-2; unclear D gene. Germline lookup yields CDR1 KGHSH and CDR2 LQKENI. CDR3 length: 16 amino acids. V lost 2 bases and J 1 base, leaving 11 bases between the germline ends.

The chain joins TRBV7-6 to TRBJ2-2, with 7 positions matching TRBD2. This CDR3 has 16 amino acids. CDR1 and CDR2 (germline): SGHVS, FNYEAQ. V was clipped by 1 base and J by 1 base; unmatched bases: 3. CDR3 DNA: TGTGCCAGCAGCTTAGTTCGCGGGAGGAACACCGGGGAGCTGTTTTTT. It yields the protein CASSLVRGRNTGELFF.

This clonotype was seen repeatedly, ten times or more. V gene TRBV20-1 combines with J gene TRBJ2-1; tentative D call: TRBD2 (6 bases). CDR3 size: 16 residues. In germline, CDR1 is DFQATT, CDR2 SNEGSKA (reference sequence). V shed 4 bases and J shed 2 bases, with 18 bases lying between them. The CDR3 reads CSATTLAALAYNEQFF. CDR3 in DNA: TGCAGTGCTACTACCTTAGCGGCTTTGGCCTACAATGAGCAGTTCTTC.

This clonotype appeared a few times. This chain joins TRBV29-1 and TRBJ1-1; D is unclear. The CDR3 covers 13 residues. Germline CDR1 reads SQVTM; CDR2 reads ANQGSEA. Deletions cut 3 bases from V and 0 bases from J, with 8 bases between. Written as DNA, the CDR3 is TGCAGCGTTGATAAGGGCGTGAACACTGAAGCTTTCTTT. Translating gives CSVDKGVNTEAFF.

The chain combines TRBV27 with TRBJ1-2; TRBD1 might be the D (6 bases). Germline V gene data show CDR1 as MNHEY and CDR2 as SMNVEV (reference sequence). V shed 5 bases and J shed 3 bases, with 22 bases lying between them. This CDR3 has 17 residues. CDR3 amino acids: CASSPAPQGKFDYGYTF. CDR3 DNA: TGTGCCAGCAGTCCAGCGCCTCAGGGGAAATTTGACTATGGCTACACCTTC.

The V call is TRBV20-1, the J call TRBJ2-1; 7 bases line up with TRBD2. CDR3 size: 15 residues. V lost 3 bases and J lost 2; bases outside the gene matches: 7. From germline, CDR1 is DFQATT and CDR2 SNEGSKA (reference sequence). CDR3 protein: CSARGRAWPYNEQFF. The CDR3 DNA reads TGCAGTGCTAGGGGGAGGGCCTGGCCCTACAATGAGCAGTTCTTC.